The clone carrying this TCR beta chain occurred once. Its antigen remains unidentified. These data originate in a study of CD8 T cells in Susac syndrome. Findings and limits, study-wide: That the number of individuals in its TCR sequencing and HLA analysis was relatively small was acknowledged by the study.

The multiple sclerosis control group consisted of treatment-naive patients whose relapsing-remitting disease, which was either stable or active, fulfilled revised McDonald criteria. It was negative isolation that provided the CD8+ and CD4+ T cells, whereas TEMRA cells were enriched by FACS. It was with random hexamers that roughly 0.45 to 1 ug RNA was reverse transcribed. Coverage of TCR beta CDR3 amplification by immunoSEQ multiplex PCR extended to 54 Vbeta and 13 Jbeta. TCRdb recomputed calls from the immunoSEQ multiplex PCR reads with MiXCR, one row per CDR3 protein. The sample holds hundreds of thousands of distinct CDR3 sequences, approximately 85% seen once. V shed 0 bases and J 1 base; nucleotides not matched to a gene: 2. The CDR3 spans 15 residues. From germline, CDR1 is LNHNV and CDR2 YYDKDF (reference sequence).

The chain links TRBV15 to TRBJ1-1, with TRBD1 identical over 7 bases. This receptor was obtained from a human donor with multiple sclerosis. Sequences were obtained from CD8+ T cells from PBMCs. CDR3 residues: CATSRDRGQNTEAFF. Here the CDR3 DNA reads TGTGCCACCAGCAGAGATAGGGGGCAGAACACTGAAGCTTTCTTT.